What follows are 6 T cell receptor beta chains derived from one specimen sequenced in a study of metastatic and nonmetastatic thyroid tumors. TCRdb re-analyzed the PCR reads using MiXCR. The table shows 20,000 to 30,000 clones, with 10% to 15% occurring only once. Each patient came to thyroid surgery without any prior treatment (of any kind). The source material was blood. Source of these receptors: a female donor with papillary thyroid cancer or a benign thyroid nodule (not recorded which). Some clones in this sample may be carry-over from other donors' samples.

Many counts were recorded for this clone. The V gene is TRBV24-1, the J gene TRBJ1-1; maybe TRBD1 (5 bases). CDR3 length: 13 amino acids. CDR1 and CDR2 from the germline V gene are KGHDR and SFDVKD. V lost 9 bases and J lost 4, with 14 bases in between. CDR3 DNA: TGTGCCACCCTCTTGGGGACCACCACTGAAGCTTTCTTT. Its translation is CATLLGTTTEAFF.

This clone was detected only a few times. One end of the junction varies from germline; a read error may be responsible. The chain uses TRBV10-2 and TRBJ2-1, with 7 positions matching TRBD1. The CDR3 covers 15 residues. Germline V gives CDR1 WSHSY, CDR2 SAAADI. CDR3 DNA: TGCGTCAGCAGTGAGACTACGACAGGGCACAATGGGCAGTTATTC. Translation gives CVSSETTTGHNGQLF.

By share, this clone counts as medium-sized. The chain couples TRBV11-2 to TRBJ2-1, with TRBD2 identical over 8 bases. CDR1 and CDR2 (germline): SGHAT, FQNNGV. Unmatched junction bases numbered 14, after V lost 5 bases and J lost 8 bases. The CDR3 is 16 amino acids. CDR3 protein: CASSPPASGRWDEQFF. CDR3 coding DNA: TGTGCCAGCAGCCCCCCCGCCAGCGGGAGATGGGATGAGCAGTTCTTC.

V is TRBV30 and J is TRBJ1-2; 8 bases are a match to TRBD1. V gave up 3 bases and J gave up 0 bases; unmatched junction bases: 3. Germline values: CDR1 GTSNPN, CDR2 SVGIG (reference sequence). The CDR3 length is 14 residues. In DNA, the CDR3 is TGTGCCTGGAGAAGGACAGGGTCTAACTATGGCTACACCTTC. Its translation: CAWRRTGSNYGYTF.

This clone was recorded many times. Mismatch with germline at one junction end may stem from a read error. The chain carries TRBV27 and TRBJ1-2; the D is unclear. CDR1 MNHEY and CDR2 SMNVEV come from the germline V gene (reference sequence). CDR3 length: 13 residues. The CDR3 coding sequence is TGTGCCGGCAGTTTTGGAGGAAACTATGGCTACACCTTC. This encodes CAGSFGGNYGYTF.

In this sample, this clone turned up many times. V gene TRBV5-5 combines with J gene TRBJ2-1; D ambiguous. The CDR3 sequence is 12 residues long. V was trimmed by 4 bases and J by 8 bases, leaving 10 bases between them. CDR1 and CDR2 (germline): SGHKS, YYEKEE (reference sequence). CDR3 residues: CASSPHRDEQFF. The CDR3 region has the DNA TGTGCCAGCAGCCCCCACCGGGATGAGCAGTTCTTC.